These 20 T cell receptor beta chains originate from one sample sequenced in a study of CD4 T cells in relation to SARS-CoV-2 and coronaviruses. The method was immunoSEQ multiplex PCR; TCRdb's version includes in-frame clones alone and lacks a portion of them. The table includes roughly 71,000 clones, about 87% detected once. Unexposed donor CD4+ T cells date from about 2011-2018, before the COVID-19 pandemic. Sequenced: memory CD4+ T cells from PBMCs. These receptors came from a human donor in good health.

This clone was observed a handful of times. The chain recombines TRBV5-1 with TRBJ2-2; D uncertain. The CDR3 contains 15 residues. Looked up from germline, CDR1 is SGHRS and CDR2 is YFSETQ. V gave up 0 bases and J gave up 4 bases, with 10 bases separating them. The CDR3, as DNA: TGCGCCAGCAGCTTGGTACGGCCGGGCACCGGGGAGCTGTTTTTT. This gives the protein CASSLVRPGTGELFF.

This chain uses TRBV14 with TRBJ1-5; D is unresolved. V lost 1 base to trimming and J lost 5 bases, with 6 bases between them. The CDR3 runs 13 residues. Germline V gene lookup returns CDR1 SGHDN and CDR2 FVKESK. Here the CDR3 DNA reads TGTGCCAGCAGCCAAGCGAGGGATCAGCCCCAGCATTTT. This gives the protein CASSQARDQPQHF.

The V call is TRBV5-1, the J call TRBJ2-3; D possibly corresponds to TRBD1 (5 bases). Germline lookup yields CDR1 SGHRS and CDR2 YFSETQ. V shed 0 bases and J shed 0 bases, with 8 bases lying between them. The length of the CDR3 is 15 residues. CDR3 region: CASSLGGGSTDTQYF. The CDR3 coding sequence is TGCGCCAGCAGCTTGGGGGGCGGAAGCACAGATACGCAGTATTTT.

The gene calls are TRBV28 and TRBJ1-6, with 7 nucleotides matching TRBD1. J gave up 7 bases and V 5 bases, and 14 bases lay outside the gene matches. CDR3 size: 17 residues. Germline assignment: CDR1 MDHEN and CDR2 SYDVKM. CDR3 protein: CASSRVDREPINSPLHF. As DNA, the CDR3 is TGTGCCAGCAGTCGAGTAGACAGGGAGCCCATCAATTCACCCCTCCACTTT.

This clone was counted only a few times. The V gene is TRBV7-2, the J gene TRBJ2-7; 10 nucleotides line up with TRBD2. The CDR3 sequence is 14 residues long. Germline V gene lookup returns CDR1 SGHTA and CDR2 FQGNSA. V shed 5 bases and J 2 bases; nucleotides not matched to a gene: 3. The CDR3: CASSGLAAPYEQYF. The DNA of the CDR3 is TGTGCCAGCAGCGGACTAGCGGCTCCCTACGAGCAGTACTTC.

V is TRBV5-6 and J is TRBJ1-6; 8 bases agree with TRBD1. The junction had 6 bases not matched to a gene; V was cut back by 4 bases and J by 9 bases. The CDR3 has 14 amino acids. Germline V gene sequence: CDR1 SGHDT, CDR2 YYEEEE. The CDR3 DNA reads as TGTGCCAGCAGCCGGGACAGGAATAGTTCACCCCTCCACTTT. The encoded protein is CASSRDRNSSPLHF.

The CDR3 DNA reads as TGCGCCAGCAGAGGCGGACAGCTGCCCGGCTACACCTTC. As protein: CASRGGQLPGYTF. The chain couples TRBV5-1 to TRBJ1-2; perhaps TRBD1 as D (6 bases). The CDR3 covers 13 residues. The germline V and J ends were trimmed by 5 bases and 8 bases, with 16 bases remaining between them. Germline CDR1 SGHRS, CDR2 YFSETQ.

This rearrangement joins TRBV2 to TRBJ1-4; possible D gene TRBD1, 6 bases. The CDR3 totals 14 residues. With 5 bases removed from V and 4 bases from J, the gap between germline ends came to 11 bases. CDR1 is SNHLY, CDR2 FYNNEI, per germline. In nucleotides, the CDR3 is TGTGCCAGCAGTAGTCAGGGGAGTAATGAAAAACTGTTTTTT. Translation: CASSSQGSNEKLFF.

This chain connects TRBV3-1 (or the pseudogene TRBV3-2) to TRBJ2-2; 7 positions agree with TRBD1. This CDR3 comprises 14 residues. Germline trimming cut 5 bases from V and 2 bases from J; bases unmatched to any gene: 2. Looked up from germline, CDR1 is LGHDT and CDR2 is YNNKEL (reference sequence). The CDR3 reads CASSGTVNTGELFF. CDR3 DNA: TGTGCCAGCAGCGGGACAGTTAACACCGGGGAGCTGTTTTTT.

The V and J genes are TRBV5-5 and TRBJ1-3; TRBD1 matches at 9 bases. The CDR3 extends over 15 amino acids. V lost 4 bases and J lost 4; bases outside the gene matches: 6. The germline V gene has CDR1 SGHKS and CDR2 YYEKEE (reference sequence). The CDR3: CASSRAGQGGNTIYF. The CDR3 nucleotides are TGTGCCAGCAGCCGCGCGGGACAGGGAGGAAACACCATATATTTT. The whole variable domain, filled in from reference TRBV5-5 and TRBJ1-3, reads DAGVTQSPTHLIKTRGQQVTLRCSPISGHKSVSWYQQVLGQGPQFIFQYYEKEERGRGNFPDRFSARQFPNYSSELNVNALLLGDSALYLCASSRAGQGGNTIYFGEGSWLTVV.

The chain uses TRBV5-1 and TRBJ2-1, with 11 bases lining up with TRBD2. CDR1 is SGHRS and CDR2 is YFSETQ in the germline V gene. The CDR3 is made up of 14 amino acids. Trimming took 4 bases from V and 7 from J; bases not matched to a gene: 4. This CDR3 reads CASSPRTSGNEQFF. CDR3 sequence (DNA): TGCGCCAGCAGCCCCCGGACTAGCGGGAATGAGCAGTTCTTC. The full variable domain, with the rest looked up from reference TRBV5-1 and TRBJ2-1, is KAGVTQTPRYLIKTRGQQVTLSCSPISGHRSVSWYQQTPGQGLQFLFEYFSETQRNKGNFPGRFSGRQFSNSRSEMNVSTLELGDSALYLCASSPRTSGNEQFFGPGTRLTVL.

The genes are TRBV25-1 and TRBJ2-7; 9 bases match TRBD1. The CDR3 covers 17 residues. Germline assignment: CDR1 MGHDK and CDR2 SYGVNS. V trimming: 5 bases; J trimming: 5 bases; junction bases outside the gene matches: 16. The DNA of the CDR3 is TGTGCCAGCAGTTCTACATCACCGGGACAGGGTTACGACGAGCAGTACTTC. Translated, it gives CASSSTSPGQGYDEQYF.

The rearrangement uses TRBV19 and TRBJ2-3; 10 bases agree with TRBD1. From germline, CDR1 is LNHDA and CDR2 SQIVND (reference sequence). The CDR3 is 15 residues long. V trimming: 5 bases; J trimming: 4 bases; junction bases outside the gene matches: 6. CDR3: CASSPDRGAADTQYF. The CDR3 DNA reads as TGTGCCAGTAGTCCGGACAGGGGGGCGGCAGATACGCAGTATTTT.

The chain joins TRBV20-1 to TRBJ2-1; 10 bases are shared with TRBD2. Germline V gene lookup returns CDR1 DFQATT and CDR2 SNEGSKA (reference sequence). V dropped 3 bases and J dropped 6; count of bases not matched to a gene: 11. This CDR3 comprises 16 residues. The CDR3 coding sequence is TGCAGTGCTAGTATGTGGGCTAGCGGGAGCGGCAATGAGCAGTTCTTC. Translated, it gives CSASMWASGSGNEQFF.

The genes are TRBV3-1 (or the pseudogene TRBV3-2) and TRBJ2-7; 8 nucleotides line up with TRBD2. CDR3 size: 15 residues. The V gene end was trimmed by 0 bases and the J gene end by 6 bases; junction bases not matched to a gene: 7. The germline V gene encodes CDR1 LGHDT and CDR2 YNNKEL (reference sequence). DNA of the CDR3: TGTGCCAGCAGCCAAGATTCGATCGGGGGGGCCGAGCAGTACTTC. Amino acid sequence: CASSQDSIGGAEQYF.

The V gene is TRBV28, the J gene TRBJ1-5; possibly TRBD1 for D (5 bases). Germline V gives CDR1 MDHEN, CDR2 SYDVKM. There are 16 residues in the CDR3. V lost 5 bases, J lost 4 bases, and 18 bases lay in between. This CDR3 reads CASSTDRDGFNQPQHF. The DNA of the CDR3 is TGTGCCAGCAGTACCGACCGGGACGGGTTTAATCAGCCCCAGCATTTT.

The CDR3 coding sequence is TGTGCCAGCTCACCACCCGGGACATCCAGAAGAAACACCATATATTTT. Its protein is CASSPPGTSRRNTIYF. The rearrangement joins TRBV18 to TRBJ1-3; tentative D call: TRBD1 (6 bases). The CDR3 contains 16 residues. V shed 0 bases and J shed 5 bases, with 14 bases lying between them. Germline-derived CDR1 and CDR2 are KGHSH and LQKENI. The full variable domain, completed using reference TRBV18 and TRBJ1-3, is NAGVMQNPRHLVRRRGQEARLRCSPMKGHSHVYWYRQLPEEGLKFMVYLQKENIIDESGMPKERFSAEFPKEGPSILRIQQVVRGDSAAYFCASSPPGTSRRNTIYFGEGSWLTVV.

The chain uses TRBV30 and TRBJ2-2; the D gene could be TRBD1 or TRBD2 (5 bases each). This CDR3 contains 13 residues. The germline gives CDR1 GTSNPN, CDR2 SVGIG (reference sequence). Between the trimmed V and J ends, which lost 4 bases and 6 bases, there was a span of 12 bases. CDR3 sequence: CAWTGRSAGELFF. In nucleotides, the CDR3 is TGTGCCTGGACGGGGCGCAGCGCCGGGGAGCTGTTTTTT.

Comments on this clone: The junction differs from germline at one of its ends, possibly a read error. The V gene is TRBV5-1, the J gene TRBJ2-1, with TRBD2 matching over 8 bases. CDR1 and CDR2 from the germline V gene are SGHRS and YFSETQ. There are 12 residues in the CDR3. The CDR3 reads CASSLLRDGRVF. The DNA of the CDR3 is TGCGCCAGCAGCTTGCTCCGGGACGGGAGGGTCTTC.

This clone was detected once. Here the CDR3 reads CASNPNRGTEAFF. The CDR3, as DNA: TGTGCCAGCAACCCTAACAGGGGAACTGAAGCTTTCTTT. This chain links TRBV6-2 or TRBV6-3 with TRBJ1-1, with 7 bases aligning to TRBD1. Trimming took 7 bases from V and 5 from J; bases not matched to a gene: 7. The CDR3 extends over 13 amino acids. The germline V gene encodes CDR1 MNHEY and CDR2 SVGEGT.